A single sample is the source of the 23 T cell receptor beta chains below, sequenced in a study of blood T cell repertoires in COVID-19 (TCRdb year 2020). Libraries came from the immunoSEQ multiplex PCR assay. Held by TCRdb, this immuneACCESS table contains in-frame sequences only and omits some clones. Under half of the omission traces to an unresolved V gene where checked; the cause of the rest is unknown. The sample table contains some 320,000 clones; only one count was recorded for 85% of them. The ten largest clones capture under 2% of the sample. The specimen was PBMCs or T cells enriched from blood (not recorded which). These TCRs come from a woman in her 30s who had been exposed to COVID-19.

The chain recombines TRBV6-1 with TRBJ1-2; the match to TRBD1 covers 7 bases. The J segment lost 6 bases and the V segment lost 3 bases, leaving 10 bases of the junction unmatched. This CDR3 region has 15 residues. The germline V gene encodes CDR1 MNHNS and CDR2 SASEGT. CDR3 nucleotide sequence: TGTGCCAGCAGTGAGTTTTTACAGGGGTACAATGGCTACACCTTC. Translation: CASSEFLQGYNGYTF.

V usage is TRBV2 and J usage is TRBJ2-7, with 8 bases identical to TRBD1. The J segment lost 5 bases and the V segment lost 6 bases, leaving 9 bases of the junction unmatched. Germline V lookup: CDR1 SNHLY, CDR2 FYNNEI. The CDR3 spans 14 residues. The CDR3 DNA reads TGTGCCAGCAGGGAGGACAGGGCATCCGACGAGCAGTACTTC. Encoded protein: CASREDRASDEQYF.

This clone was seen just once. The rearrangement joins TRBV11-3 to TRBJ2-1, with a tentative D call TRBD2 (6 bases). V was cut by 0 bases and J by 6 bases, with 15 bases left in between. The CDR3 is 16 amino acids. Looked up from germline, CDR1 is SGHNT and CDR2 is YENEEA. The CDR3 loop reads CASSLESGPRPNEQFF. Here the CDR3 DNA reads TGTGCCAGCAGCTTAGAGAGCGGGCCCCGTCCCAATGAGCAGTTCTTC.

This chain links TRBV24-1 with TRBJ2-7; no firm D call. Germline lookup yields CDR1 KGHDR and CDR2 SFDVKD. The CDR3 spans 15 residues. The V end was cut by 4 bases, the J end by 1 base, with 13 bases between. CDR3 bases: TGTGCCACCAGTGACAGGAACCCGCAATCCTACGAGCAGTACTTC. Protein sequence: CATSDRNPQSYEQYF.

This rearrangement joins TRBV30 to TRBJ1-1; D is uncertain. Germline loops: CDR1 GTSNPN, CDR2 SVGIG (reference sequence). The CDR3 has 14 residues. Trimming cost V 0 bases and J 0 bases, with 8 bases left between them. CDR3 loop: CAWSVQIVNTEAFF. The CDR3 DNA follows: TGTGCCTGGAGTGTGCAGATCGTGAACACTGAAGCTTTCTTT.

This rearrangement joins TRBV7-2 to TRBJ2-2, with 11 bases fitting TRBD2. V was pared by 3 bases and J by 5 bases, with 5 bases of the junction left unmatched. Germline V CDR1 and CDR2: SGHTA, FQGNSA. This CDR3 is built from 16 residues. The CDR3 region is CASSFTSGGGTGELFF. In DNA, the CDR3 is TGTGCCAGCAGCTTCACTAGCGGGGGAGGTACCGGGGAGCTGTTTTTT.

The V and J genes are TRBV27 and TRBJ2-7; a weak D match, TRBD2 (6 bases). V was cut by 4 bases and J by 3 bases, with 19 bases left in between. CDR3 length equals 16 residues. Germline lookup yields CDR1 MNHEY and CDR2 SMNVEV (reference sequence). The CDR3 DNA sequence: TGTGCCAGCAGTTACCTGGGACTGACCTTCTTCTACGAGCAGTACTTC. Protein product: CASSYLGLTFFYEQYF.

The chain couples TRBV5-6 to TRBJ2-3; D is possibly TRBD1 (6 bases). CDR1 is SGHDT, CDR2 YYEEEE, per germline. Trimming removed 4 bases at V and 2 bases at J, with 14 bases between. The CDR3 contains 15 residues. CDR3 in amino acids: CASSAGTQITDTQYF. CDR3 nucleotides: TGTGCCAGCAGCGCCGGGACACAGATCACAGATACGCAGTATTTT.

CDR3 in amino acids: CATSMGTLAGHQPQHF. DNA for the CDR3: TGTGCCACCAGTATGGGGACCTTGGCGGGGCACCAGCCCCAGCATTTT. This sequence joins TRBV24-1 and TRBJ1-5, with D tentatively TRBD1 (5 bases). The V and J ends lost 6 bases and 7 bases respectively, with 21 bases between them. The CDR3 contains 16 residues. Germline V gene data show CDR1 as KGHDR and CDR2 as SFDVKD.

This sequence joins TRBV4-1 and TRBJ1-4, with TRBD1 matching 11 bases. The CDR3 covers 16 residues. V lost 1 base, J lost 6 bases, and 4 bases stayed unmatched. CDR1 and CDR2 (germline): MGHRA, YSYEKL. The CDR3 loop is CASSQARTGGDEKLFF. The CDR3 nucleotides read TGCGCCAGCAGCCAAGCCCGGACAGGGGGCGATGAAAAACTGTTTTTT.

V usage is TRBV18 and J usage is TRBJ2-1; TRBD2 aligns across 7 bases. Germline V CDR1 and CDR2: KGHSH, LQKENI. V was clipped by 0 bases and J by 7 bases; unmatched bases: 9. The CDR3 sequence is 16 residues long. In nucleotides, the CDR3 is TGTGCCAGCTCACCACCTTTACGGCTAGCGGATAATGAGCAGTTCTTC. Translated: CASSPPLRLADNEQFF.

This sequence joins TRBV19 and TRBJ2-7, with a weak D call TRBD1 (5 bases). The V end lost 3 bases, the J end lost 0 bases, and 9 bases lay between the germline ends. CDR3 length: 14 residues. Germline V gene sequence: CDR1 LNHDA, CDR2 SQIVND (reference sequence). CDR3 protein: CASSIGHNSYEQYF. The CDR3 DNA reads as TGTGCCAGTAGTATCGGACATAACTCCTACGAGCAGTACTTC. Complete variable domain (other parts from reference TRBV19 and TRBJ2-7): DGGITQSPKYLFRKEGQNVTLSCEQNLNHDAMYWYRQDPGQGLRLIYYSQIVNDFQKGDIAEGYSVSREKKESFPLTVTSAQKNPTAFYLCASSIGHNSYEQYFGPGTRLTVT.

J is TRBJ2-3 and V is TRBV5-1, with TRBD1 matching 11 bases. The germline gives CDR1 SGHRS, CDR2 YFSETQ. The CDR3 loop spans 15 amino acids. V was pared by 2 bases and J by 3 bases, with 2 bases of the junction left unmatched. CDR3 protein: CASSFRDRGTDTQYF. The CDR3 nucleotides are TGCGCCAGCAGCTTCCGGGACAGGGGGACAGATACGCAGTATTTT.

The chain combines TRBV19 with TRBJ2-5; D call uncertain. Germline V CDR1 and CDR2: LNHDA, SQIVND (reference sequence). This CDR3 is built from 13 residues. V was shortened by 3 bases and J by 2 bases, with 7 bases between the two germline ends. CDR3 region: CASSIPRQETQYF. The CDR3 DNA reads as TGTGCCAGTAGTATTCCCAGACAAGAGACCCAGTACTTC.

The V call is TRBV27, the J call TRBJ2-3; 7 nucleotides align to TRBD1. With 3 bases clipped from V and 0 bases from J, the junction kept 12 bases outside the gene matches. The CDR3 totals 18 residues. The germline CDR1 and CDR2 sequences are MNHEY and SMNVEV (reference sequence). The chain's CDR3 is CASSFLGAGQASTDTQYF. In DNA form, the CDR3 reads TGTGCCAGCAGTTTTCTAGGCGCAGGACAGGCCAGCACAGATACGCAGTATTTT.

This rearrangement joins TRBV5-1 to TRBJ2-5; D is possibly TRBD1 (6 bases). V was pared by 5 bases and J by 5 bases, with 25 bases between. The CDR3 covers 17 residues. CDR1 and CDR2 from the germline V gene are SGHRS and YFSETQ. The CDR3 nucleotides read TGCGCCAGCAGTCTTCAACCACCGACAGGTCCAAGGGAGACCCAGTACTTC. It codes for CASSLQPPTGPRETQYF. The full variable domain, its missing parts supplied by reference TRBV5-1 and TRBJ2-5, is KAGVTQTPRYLIKTRGQQVTLSCSPISGHRSVSWYQQTPGQGLQFLFEYFSETQRNKGNFPGRFSGRQFSNSRSEMNVSTLELGDSALYLCASSLQPPTGPRETQYFGPGTRLLVL.

CDR3: CAWSPSPGQRRETQYF. DNA for the CDR3: TGTGCCTGGAGTCCATCTCCGGGACAAAGGAGAGAGACCCAGTACTTC. The chain is built from TRBV30 and TRBJ2-5; the D gene is possibly TRBD1 (6 bases). This CDR3 spans 16 amino acids. The V end lost 2 bases, the J end lost 4 bases, and 20 bases lay between the germline ends. Germline V gene lookup returns CDR1 GTSNPN and CDR2 SVGIG (reference sequence).

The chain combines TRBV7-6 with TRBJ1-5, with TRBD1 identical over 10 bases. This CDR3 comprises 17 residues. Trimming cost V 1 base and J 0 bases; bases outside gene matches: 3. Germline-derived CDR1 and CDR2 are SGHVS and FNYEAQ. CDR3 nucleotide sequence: TGTGCCAGCAGCTTAGGGGGACAGGGGTATAGCAATCAGCCCCAGCATTTT. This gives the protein CASSLGGQGYSNQPQHF.

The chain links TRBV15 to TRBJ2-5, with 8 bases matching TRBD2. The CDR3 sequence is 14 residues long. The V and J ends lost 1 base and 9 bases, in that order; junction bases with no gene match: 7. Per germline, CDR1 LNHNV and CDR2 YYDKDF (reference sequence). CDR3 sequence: CATSRGSGGGAQYF. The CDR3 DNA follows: TGTGCCACCAGCAGAGGCAGCGGGGGTGGGGCCCAGTACTTC.

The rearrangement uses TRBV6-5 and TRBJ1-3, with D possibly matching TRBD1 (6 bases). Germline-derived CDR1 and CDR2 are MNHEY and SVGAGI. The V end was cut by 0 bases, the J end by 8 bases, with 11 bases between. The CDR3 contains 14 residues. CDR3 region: CASSYSGGADTIYF. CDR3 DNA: TGTGCCAGCAGTTACTCTGGGGGCGCGGACACCATATATTTT.

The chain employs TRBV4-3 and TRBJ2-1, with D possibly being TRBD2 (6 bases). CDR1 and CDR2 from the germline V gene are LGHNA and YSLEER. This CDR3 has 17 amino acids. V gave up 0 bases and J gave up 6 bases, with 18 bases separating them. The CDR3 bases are TGCGCCAGCAGCCAAGATTTCCCGGGGACGGGAGTCAATGAGCAGTTCTTC. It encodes CASSQDFPGTGVNEQFF.

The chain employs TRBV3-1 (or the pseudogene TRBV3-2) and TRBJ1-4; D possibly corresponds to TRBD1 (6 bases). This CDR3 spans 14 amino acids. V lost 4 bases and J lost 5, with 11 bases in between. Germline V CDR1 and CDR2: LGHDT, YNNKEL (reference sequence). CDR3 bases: TGTGCCAGCAGCCGGACAGAAGGGAATGAAAAACTGTTTTTT. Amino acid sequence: CASSRTEGNEKLFF.

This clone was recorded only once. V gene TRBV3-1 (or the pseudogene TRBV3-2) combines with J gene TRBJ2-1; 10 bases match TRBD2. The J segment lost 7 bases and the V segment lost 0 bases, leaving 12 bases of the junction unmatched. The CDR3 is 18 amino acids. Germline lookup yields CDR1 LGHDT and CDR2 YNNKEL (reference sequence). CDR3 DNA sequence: TGTGCCAGCAGCCAAGATATCAGCGGGGGGGCAAAGGGGAATGAGCAGTTCTTC. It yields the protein CASSQDISGGAKGNEQFF.